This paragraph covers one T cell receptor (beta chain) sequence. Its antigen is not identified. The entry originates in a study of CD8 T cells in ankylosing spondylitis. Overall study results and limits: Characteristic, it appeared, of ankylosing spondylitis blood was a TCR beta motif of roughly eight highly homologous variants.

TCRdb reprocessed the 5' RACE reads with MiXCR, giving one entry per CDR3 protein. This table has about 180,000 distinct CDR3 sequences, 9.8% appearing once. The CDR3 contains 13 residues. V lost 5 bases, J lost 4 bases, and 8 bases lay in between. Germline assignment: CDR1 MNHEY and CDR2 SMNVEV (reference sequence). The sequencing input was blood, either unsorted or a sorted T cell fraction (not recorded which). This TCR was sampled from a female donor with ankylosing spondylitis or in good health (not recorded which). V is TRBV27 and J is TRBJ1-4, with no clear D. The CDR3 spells CASSKGSNEKLFF. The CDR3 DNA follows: TGTGCCAGCAGTAAGGGTAGTAATGAAAAACTGTTTTTT.